These 15 T cell receptor beta chains were all obtained from the same sample, sequenced in a study of blood T cell repertoires in COVID-19. The assay was immunoSEQ multiplex PCR, and TCRdb's table has in-frame clones only and misses some. This table holds a few hundred thousand clones, roughly 90% found once. Sequenced: peripheral blood. The origin of the receptors is a man aged 40-49 years with acute or convalescent COVID-19.

The gene calls are TRBV7-9 and TRBJ2-7; 10 positions agree with TRBD1. V dropped 2 bases and J dropped 4; count of bases not matched to a gene: 8. Germline-derived CDR1 and CDR2 are SEHNR and FQNEAQ (reference sequence). The CDR3 spans 16 residues. CDR3 DNA: TGTGCCAGCAGCTTAAGTGGGGACAGGGGTTTTTACGAGCAGTACTTC. Protein: CASSLSGDRGFYEQYF.

This chain connects TRBV19 to TRBJ2-7, with a weak D call TRBD2 (5 bases). This CDR3 is 14 amino acids long. With 5 bases removed from V and 0 bases from J, the gap between germline ends came to 11 bases. Germline lookup yields CDR1 LNHDA and CDR2 SQIVND (reference sequence). The CDR3 spells CASSEGLLSYEQYF. In DNA form, the CDR3 reads TGTGCCAGTAGTGAAGGACTCCTCTCCTACGAGCAGTACTTC.

This clone was seen only once. CDR3 residues: CASSAEAGLYNEQFF. CDR3 coding DNA: TGCGCCAGCAGCGCGGAGGCGGGATTATACAATGAGCAGTTCTTC. The J gene is TRBJ2-1, the V gene TRBV5-1, with D possibly TRBD2 on 6 matching bases. V lost 4 bases and J 4 bases, leaving 15 bases between the germline ends. CDR1 is SGHRS, CDR2 YFSETQ, per germline. This CDR3 contains 15 residues. Looking up the rest from reference TRBV5-1 and TRBJ2-1 gives the full variable domain: KAGVTQTPRYLIKTRGQQVTLSCSPISGHRSVSWYQQTPGQGLQFLFEYFSETQRNKGNFPGRFSGRQFSNSRSEMNVSTLELGDSALYLCASSAEAGLYNEQFFGPGTRLTVL.

This chain joins TRBV21-1 and TRBJ2-3; the tabulated D call, TRBD1, remains unverified against the DNA. TRBV21-1 is a known pseudogene. The CDR3 length is 16 residues. The CDR3 sequence: CASSKASDRGPDTQYF. CDR3 DNA: TGTGCCAGCAGCAAAGCGAGCGACAGGGGGCCAGATACGCAGTATTTT.

V usage is TRBV10-3 and J usage is TRBJ1-2; D is ambiguous. V was pared by 0 bases and J by 0 bases, with 5 bases between. CDR1 and CDR2 (germline): ENHRY, SYGVKD. CDR3 length equals 14 residues. The CDR3 nucleotides read TGTGCCATCAGTGAGTCATATACTAACTATGGCTACACCTTC. Translating gives CAISESYTNYGYTF.

The rearrangement joins TRBV28 to TRBJ1-2; D ambiguous. The CDR3 length is 14 residues. Trimming took off 10 bases at V and 3 bases at J, with 18 bases between the two ends. The V gene's germline CDR1 is MDHEN and CDR2 SYDVKM. The DNA of the CDR3 is TGTGCCACCATCTATGATTGGTCGGACTATGGCTACACCTTC. Amino acid sequence: CATIYDWSDYGYTF.

The chain uses TRBV13 and TRBJ2-5; 7 bases map to TRBD1. Germline CDR1 reads PRHDT; CDR2 reads FYEKMQ (reference sequence). This CDR3 has 14 amino acids. With V trimmed by 0 bases and J by 2 bases, 0 bases remained unmatched. Here the CDR3 DNA reads TGTGCCAGCAGCTTAGGGGACAGGCAAGAGACCCAGTACTTC. Translating it yields CASSLGDRQETQYF.

The sample holds a few counts of this clone. The rearrangement uses TRBV5-4 and TRBJ2-2; D not resolved. The ends were cut back, 0 bases at V and 3 bases at J, with 9 bases in the middle. Germline V CDR1 and CDR2: SGHNT, YYREEE (reference sequence). There are 15 residues in the CDR3. As DNA, the CDR3 is TGTGCCAGCAGCTTGGACCAGGTTCACACCGGGGAGCTGTTTTTT. This translates into CASSLDQVHTGELFF. Looking up the rest from reference TRBV5-4 and TRBJ2-2 gives the full variable domain: ETGVTQSPTHLIKTRGQQVTLRCSSQSGHNTVSWYQQALGQGPQFIFQYYREEENGRGNFPPRFSGLQFPNYSSELNVNALELDDSALYLCASSLDQVHTGELFFGEGSRLTVL.

J is TRBJ2-3 and V is TRBV7-8; 9 nucleotides line up with TRBD2. J lost 2 bases, V lost 5 bases, and 11 bases had no gene match. The germline gives CDR1 SGHVS, CDR2 FQNEAQ. The CDR3 contains 17 residues. CDR3 amino acids: CASSTAIAGVVTDTQYF. The CDR3 DNA is TGTGCCAGCAGCACCGCTATAGCGGGGGTGGTCACAGATACGCAGTATTTT.

This clone appeared a single time. The chain couples TRBV4-2 to TRBJ2-2; 7 bases are a match to TRBD2. The J segment lost 3 bases and the V segment lost 0 bases, leaving 7 bases of the junction unmatched. From germline, CDR1 is LGHNA and CDR2 YNFKEQ. The CDR3 length is 17 residues. CDR3 residues: CASSQEGLAVYTGELFF. The CDR3 DNA follows: TGTGCCAGCAGCCAAGAAGGGCTAGCGGTATACACCGGGGAGCTGTTTTTT.

The genes are TRBV19 and TRBJ2-1; the D gene is possibly TRBD2 (6 bases). Germline V gene data show CDR1 as LNHDA and CDR2 as SQIVND (reference sequence). The V end lost 5 bases, the J end lost 4 bases, and 9 bases lay between the germline ends. The CDR3 runs to 13 residues. In DNA, the CDR3 is TGTGCCAGTAGTTCGGGACTTTACAATGAGCAGTTCTTC. Translated, it gives CASSSGLYNEQFF.

The chain carries TRBV19 and TRBJ1-4; D not resolved. The V end lost 7 bases, the J end lost 8 bases, and 23 bases lay between the germline ends. The germline V gene has CDR1 LNHDA and CDR2 SQIVND (reference sequence). The CDR3 has 16 amino acids. CDR3 sequence reads: CASTAGGPRSWEKLFF. CDR3 coding DNA: TGTGCCAGTACGGCGGGAGGCCCTAGGTCGTGGGAAAAACTGTTTTTT.

This clone was picked up one time. The chain couples TRBV9 to TRBJ2-1; TRBD1 matches at 9 bases. This CDR3 is built from 14 residues. Trimming at V came to 0 bases and at J to 7 bases, leaving 2 bases not matched to a gene. CDR1 is SGDLS, CDR2 YYNGEE, per germline. The CDR3 loop is CASSVATGGNEQFF. The CDR3 bases are TGTGCCAGCAGCGTAGCGACAGGGGGGAATGAGCAGTTCTTC.

The chain employs TRBV9 and TRBJ2-4; 8 nucleotides line up with TRBD1. This CDR3 contains 14 residues. Germline assignment: CDR1 SGDLS and CDR2 YYNGEE. V trimming: 0 bases; J trimming: 6 bases; junction bases outside the gene matches: 2. CDR3 sequence reads: CASSVGGQGNIQYF. CDR3 coding DNA: TGTGCCAGCAGCGTAGGAGGACAGGGAAACATTCAGTACTTC.

The CDR3 nucleotides read TGTGCCAGCAGTTCGACAGGGTATTCCTACGAGCAGTACTTC. This codes for CASSSTGYSYEQYF. The V call is TRBV27, the J call TRBJ2-7; 7 bases are a match to TRBD1. This CDR3 is built from 14 residues. CDR1 is MNHEY and CDR2 is SMNVEV in the germline V gene (reference sequence). V lost 4 bases, J lost 1 base, and 4 bases stayed unmatched.